The clone carrying this T cell receptor beta chain has only a few counts. This sample was taken from a study of T cell changes during pregnancy in multiple sclerosis. Profiling relied on immunoSEQ multiplex PCR, and the TCRdb table lists in-frame clones only, not all of them. The sample yields about 79,000 clones, over 85% seen once. Trimming stripped 6 bases from V and 4 bases from J, with 15 bases between. The CDR3 extends over 14 amino acids. The germline V gene has CDR1 SEHNR and CDR2 FQNEAQ (reference sequence). The input for sequencing was peripheral blood, taken in the second trimester of pregnancy. The receptor was derived from a female donor in good health, enrolled as a control in a pregnancy study. This chain joins TRBV7-9 and TRBJ1-1; D is perhaps TRBD1 (6 bases). CDR3 sequence reads: CASSQRTGTTEAFF. In DNA, the CDR3 is TGTGCCAGCAGTCAACGTACAGGGACCACTGAAGCTTTCTTT.